The 6 T cell receptor beta chains below were found in one sample sequenced in a study of T cells in Graves' hyperthyroidism and ophthalmopathy. The investigators amplified TCR beta CDR3 regions from RNA transcripts. The HTBI set primed first-round TCR CDR3 RT-PCR. TCRdb itself ran the multiplex PCR reads through MiXCR, one entry per CDR3 protein. The table shows about 420,000 distinct CDR3 sequences, with about 15% occurring only once. The sequencing sample was made of blood. The receptor source for this set is a woman aged 18-29 years with Graves' hyperthyroidism.

The DNA of the CDR3 is TGTGCCAGCAGTCGGTTAGGTGGCACGGAGACCCAGTACTTC. Protein product: CASSRLGGTETQYF. This chain uses TRBV2 with TRBJ2-5; unclear D gene. The germline V and J ends were trimmed by 5 bases and 5 bases, with 15 bases remaining between them. CDR3 length: 14 residues. Germline assignment: CDR1 SNHLY and CDR2 FYNNEI. Full variable domain (remainder filled in from reference TRBV2 and TRBJ2-5): EPEVTQTPSHQVTQMGQEVILRCVPISNHLYFYWYRQILGQKVEFLVSFYNNEISEKSEIFDDQFSVERPDGSNFTLKIRSTKLEDSAMYFCASSRLGGTETQYFGPGTRLLVL.

This clonotype came up many times. CDR3 protein: CAWSPLRGEQFF. The CDR3 DNA is TGTGCCTGGAGTCCCCTCCGTGGTGAGCAGTTCTTC. The V call is TRBV30, the J call TRBJ2-1; no reliable D call. The germline CDR1 and CDR2 sequences are GTSNPN and SVGIG (reference sequence). V shed 2 bases and J shed 9 bases, with 11 bases lying between them. This CDR3 comprises 12 residues.

This clonotype was counted many times. V is TRBV6-1 and J is TRBJ1-1; D might be TRBD1 (6 bases). Germline CDR1 is MNHNS and CDR2 is SASEGT. Trimming stripped 6 bases from V and 5 bases from J, with 7 bases between. This CDR3 is 11 amino acids long. CDR3 nucleotide sequence: TGTGCCAGCAGACAGGGTACTGAAGCTTTCTTT. Amino acid sequence: CASRQGTEAFF.

Concerning this clonotype itself: A much larger clone is a single base away; this may be a read error. CDR3 protein: CVTSRGKGGQETQYF. DNA for the CDR3: TGTGTCACCAGCAGAGGAAAGGGAGGCCAAGAGACCCAGTACTTC. This sequence joins TRBV15 and TRBJ2-5; the D gene is possibly TRBD2 (6 bases). The CDR3 consists of 15 residues. CDR1 and CDR2 from the germline V gene are LNHNV and YYDKDF (reference sequence).

This clonotype has ten or more counts. The chain is built from TRBV27 and TRBJ1-6, with 8 bases that match TRBD1. J lost 4 bases, V lost 5 bases, and 1 base had no gene match. The germline V gene has CDR1 MNHEY and CDR2 SMNVEV (reference sequence). There are 14 residues in the CDR3. DNA of the CDR3: TGTGCCAGCAGTGACAGGGGATATAATTCACCCCTCCACTTT. Its translation is CASSDRGYNSPLHF.

A few counts support this clonotype. Just one base apart from a much larger clone, this may be a read error. This chain connects TRBV3-1 to TRBJ1-2, with D tentatively TRBD1 (5 bases). CDR3 length: 13 residues. Looked up from germline, CDR1 is LGHDT and CDR2 is YNNKEL (reference sequence). V was cut by 6 bases and J by 4 bases, with 12 bases left in between. The CDR3 reads CASRVGDSYGYTF. The CDR3 DNA sequence: TGTGCCAGCAGGGTAGGGGACTCCTATGGCTACACCTTC.